This is a list of T cell receptor beta chains from one sample in a study of blood T cell repertoires in COVID-19. TCRdb's copy holds only in-frame clones and misses some; the assay was immunoSEQ multiplex PCR. The top ten clones hold around 6% of a sample with 200,000 or so clones, around three quarters of them seen once. Sequenced: peripheral blood. The receptor set was obtained from a woman in her 70s with acute or convalescent COVID-19. The CDR3 runs from the conserved cysteine through the conserved F or W. A D gene is named only where the DNA matches it firmly. Clone size is given for some rows only: seen once, a few or many times, or a class if the clone is expanded.

TRBJ2-1 NA TRBV19 NA TGTGCCAGTAACCCGGGAGCCTCCTACAATGAGCAGTTCTTC CASNPGASYNEQFF
TRBJ2-5 NA TRBV12-3/TRBV12-4 NA TGTGCCAGCAGTCGGGACTTAGAGACCCAGTACTTC CASSRDLETQYF
TRBJ1-1 NA TRBV5-5 NA TGTGCCAGCAGCTTCCGAGTCCTCGCTAACACTGAAGCTTTCTTT CASSFRVLANTEAFF
TRBJ2-7 NA TRBV28 TRBD1 TGTGCCAGCAGTTTACCGGGACAGGGGATTTACGAGCAGTACTTC CASSLPGQGIYEQYF
TRBJ1-5 NA TRBV6-5 TRBD1 TGTGCCAGCAGTTACCATTCGGGACAGGGCTATCAGCCCCAGCATTTT CASSYHSGQGYQPQHF
TRBJ2-7 NA TRBV27 TRBD1 TGTGCCAGCAGTTTGTCGTGGCAGGGGGTAAGCGAGCAGTACTTC CASSLSWQGVSEQYF
TRBJ2-7 NA TRBV18 NA TGTGCCAGCTCACCGGGACTCCTATCCTACGAGCAGTACTTC CASSPGLLSYEQYF
TRBJ1-1 NA TRBV18 NA TGTGCCAGCTCCCTTCAGGGGTTTGTTATGGGGACTGAAGCTTTCTTT CASSLQGFVMGTEAFF
TRBJ2-7 NA TRBV2 NA TGTGCCAGCAATCCGGGACTCTTATCCTACGAGCAGTACTTC CASNPGLLSYEQYF
TRBJ2-1 NA TRBV28 NA TGTGCCAGCAGTTTAGGCCCGTCGGGATCTAACAATGAGCAGTTCTTC CASSLGPSGSNNEQFF
TRBJ2-2 NA TRBV7-2 TRBD1 TGTGCCAGCAGCTTAAGGGGGCAAAATAGCGGGGAGCTGTTTTTT CASSLRGQNSGELFF
TRBJ1-1 NA TRBV29-1 NA TGCAGCGTGGCGGGACCCCCGGGCACTGAAGCTTTCTTT CSVAGPPGTEAFF
TRBJ2-2 NA TRBV3-1/TRBV3-2 NA TGTGCCAGCAGCCAAGGCTACGGGGAGCTGTTTTTT CASSQGYGELFF
TRBJ1-5 NA TRBV30 TRBD1 TGTGCCTGGAGTGTAGACAGGGCGAGTCAGCCCCAGCATTTT CAWSVDRASQPQHF
TRBJ1-2 NA TRBV10-3 TRBD1 TGTGCCATCAGTGAGTCGACAGGGGGCTATGGCTACACCTTC CAISESTGGYGYTF
TRBJ2-3 NA TRBV10-3 NA TGTGCCATCAAAATCTGGCTCGACACAGATACGCAGTATTTT CAIKIWLDTDTQYF
TRBJ2-7 NA TRBV5-8 NA TGTGCCAGCAGCTTATCCTCCGAGCAGTACTTC CASSLSSEQYF
TRBJ2-3 NA TRBV10-3 TRBD1 TGTGCCATCAGGGAACCGGGACAGACTGCGGATACGCAGTATTTT CAIREPGQTADTQYF
TRBJ2-3 once TRBV27 TRBD2 TGTGCCAGCAGCTCAATTCGGGAGGTTGACGATACGCAGTATTTT CASSSIREVDDTQYF
TRBJ2-1 NA TRBV12-3/TRBV12-4 NA TGTGCCAGCAGCCGGTTACCCTACAATGAGCAGTTCTTC CASSRLPYNEQFF
TRBJ2-3 NA TRBV5-1 NA TGCGCCAGCAGCCAATCCAACACAGATACGCAGTATTTT CASSQSNTDTQYF
TRBJ1-4 NA TRBV5-6 TRBD1 TGTGCCAGCAGCTTAATGGACAGGGTTGATGAAAAACTGTTTTTT CASSLMDRVDEKLFF
TRBJ1-4 NA TRBV6-6 TRBD1 TGTGCCAGCAGGGACCTCGGGACAGGAGGTGAAAAACTGTTTTTT CASRDLGTGGEKLFF
TRBJ1-1 NA TRBV12-3/TRBV12-4 TRBD1 TGTGCCAGCAGCGTGGGGGACAGGGCGACTTTCTTT CASSVGDRATFF
TRBJ2-7 NA TRBV29-1 TRBD1 TGCAGCGTTTGGGTAGGGGGACAGTCCTCCTACGAGCAGTACTTC CSVWVGGQSSYEQYF
TRBJ2-7 NA TRBV4-1 TRBD1 TGCGCCAGCAGCCAAACCTACTCCGGGACAGGGGAACCCTACGAGCAGTACTTC CASSQTYSGTGEPYEQYF
TRBJ2-4 NA TRBV2 TRBD1 TGTGCCAGCAGTGGGGACAGCAAAAACATTCAGTACTTC CASSGDSKNIQYF
TRBJ1-3 NA TRBV7-9 NA TGTGCCAGCAGCTTCGAGGGAAGAAACACCATATATTTT CASSFEGRNTIYF
TRBJ2-7 NA TRBV2 NA TGTGCCAGCAGTGACAGGGTGATCGAGCAGTACTTC CASSDRVIEQYF
TRBJ2-7 NA TRBV2 TRBD2 TGTGCCAGCAGGGAAACTAGCGGGTGGGTCACGGTGCAGTACTTC CASRETSGWVTVQYF
TRBJ2-5 NA TRBV15 NA TGTGCCACCAGCAGAGTAGGTAGCGAAGAGACCCAGTACTTC CATSRVGSEETQYF
TRBJ2-2 NA TRBV7-3 TRBD2 TGTGCCAGCAGCTTAAACGGAAGAGCGGGAACCGGGGAGCTGTTTTTT CASSLNGRAGTGELFF
TRBJ2-3 NA TRBV12-3/TRBV12-4 NA TGTGCCAGCAGTTTTTCCGGCACAGATACGCAGTATTTT CASSFSGTDTQYF
TRBJ2-7 NA TRBV27 NA TGTGCCAGCAGTTTAGGCCGGGGCGAGCAGTACTTC CASSLGRGEQYF
TRBJ1-2 NA TRBV29-1 NA TGCAGCGTTTGGCCCACAGGGTTTGCTGGCTACACCTTC CSVWPTGFAGYTF
TRBJ1-2 NA TRBV6-5 NA TGTGCCAGCAGTTACAGGCCCTCGGGACAAGTCTATGGCTACACCTTC CASSYRPSGQVYGYTF
TRBJ2-7 NA TRBV2 NA TGTGCCAGCACAACAGGAAGCCTTAGCTCCTACGAGCAGTACTTC CASTTGSLSSYEQYF
TRBJ2-1 NA TRBV28 TRBD2 TGTGCCAGCAGCTCAGGACTAGCGGTGGGAAATGAGCAGTTCTTC CASSSGLAVGNEQFF
TRBJ2-7 NA TRBV5-1 TRBD2 TGCGCCAGCAGCATACTAGCGGCCGAAGGCTACGAGCAGTACTTC CASSILAAEGYEQYF
TRBJ2-3 NA TRBV9 NA TGTGCCAGCAGCGTAGAAACGGGGTTCAGCACAGATACGCAGTATTTT CASSVETGFSTDTQYF
TRBJ2-7 NA TRBV10-3 TRBD2 TGTGCCATCAGTGAGGCGGGGCGCGGGAGGATGGTTAACGAGCAGTACTTC CAISEAGRGRMVNEQYF
TRBJ1-1 NA TRBV5-1 TRBD1 TGCGCCAGCAGCCCGGGACAGGGGGACACTGAAGCTTTCTTT CASSPGQGDTEAFF
TRBJ2-5 NA TRBV6-5 TRBD1 TGTGCCAGCCAACTCAGGGGGCGAGAGACCCAGTACTTC CASQLRGRETQYF
TRBJ1-2 few TRBV3-1/TRBV3-2 TRBD1 TGTGCCAGCAGCCGTACCCCAACAGGGGCCATAAGCTATGGCTACACCTTC CASSRTPTGAISYGYTF
TRBJ2-5 once TRBV5-1 TRBD2 TGCGCCAGCGGGTTCGGGACTAATAAAGAGACCCAGTACTTC CASGFGTNKETQYF
TRBJ2-4 NA TRBV7-8 NA TGTGCCAGCAGCTTGAGGGATATGGGCATTCAGTACTTC CASSLRDMGIQYF
TRBJ2-3 few TRBV7-9 NA TGTGCCAGCAGCCCCGGGTTGACAGATACGCAGTATTTT CASSPGLTDTQYF
TRBJ1-2 NA TRBV5-1 TRBD1 TGCGCCAGCAGCTTGGCCTCGGCAGGGGGTACTAACTATGGCTACACCTTC CASSLASAGGTNYGYTF
TRBJ2-3 NA TRBV7-9 TRBD2 TGTGCCAGCAGTTCTAATACGGGAGGAATCACAGATACGCAGTATTTT CASSSNTGGITDTQYF
TRBJ1-6 NA TRBV9 TRBD1 TGTGCCAGCAGCACGGGGACAGGGGCTCCAGGTGATAATTCACCCCTCCACTTT CASSTGTGAPGDNSPLHF
TRBJ2-7 NA TRBV5-1 NA TGCGCCAGCAGCTTGGGGGGGACTGAAAACCCCCGGTACTTC CASSLGGTENPRYF
TRBJ1-4 few TRBV2 NA TGTGCCAGCATGTCGGAACGGGGTGAAAAACTGTTTTTT CASMSERGEKLFF
TRBJ2-7 once TRBV2 TRBD1 TGTGCCAGCAGTGGGGGGGGGACAGGGACCACCCTCTACGAGCAGTACTTC CASSGGGTGTTLYEQYF
TRBJ2-5 NA TRBV7-8 TRBD2 TGTGCCAGCAGCTTGGAGTACGTTGGCGGGAGGAGGGGAGAGACCCAGTACTTC CASSLEYVGGRRGETQYF
TRBJ1-5 NA TRBV4-2 NA TGTGCCAGCAGCCCCATTGGGGAGGGCGGACAGCCCCAGCATTTT CASSPIGEGGQPQHF
TRBJ2-5 NA TRBV6-1 TRBD2 TGTGCCAGCAGTGAATCGGGACTAGCGGGCGGGCAGACCCAGTACTTC CASSESGLAGGQTQYF
TRBJ2-7 NA TRBV10-3 NA TGTGCCATCAGTGGTGACACCGACTACGAGCAGTACTTC CAISGDTDYEQYF
TRBJ1-2 NA TRBV2 TRBD1 TGTGCCAGCAGTGCCGGACAGGACTATGGCTACACCTTC CASSAGQDYGYTF
TRBJ1-1 NA TRBV6-6 NA TGTGCCAGCAGTTACGCTCGGGGGGCAGGGTCTTTCTTT CASSYARGAGSFF